The clone carrying this TCR beta chain showed up just once. Antigen: not known. The sample originates from a study of identifying expanded T cells in peripheral blood. Whole-study results and caveats: Across healthy donors, higher total template counts meant significantly greater approximately two-week count variance. Differentially abundant clones: 1 to 1.5 between replicates, 15 to 17 at roughly 13 days, less than 20 at four.

No infections or other immune events were documented during collection. Data came from immunoSEQ multiplex PCR; TCRdb stores just in-frame clones and leaves some out. The table records under 95,000 clones, 70% to 90% of them present only once. The CDR3 loop spans 15 amino acids. CDR1 MDHEN and CDR2 SYDVKM come from the germline V gene. Trimming removed 0 bases from V and 5 bases from J; junction bases left unmatched: 5. This clonotype was obtained from a person between 18 and 75 years old in good health. The specimen was blood. V is TRBV28 and J is TRBJ2-7; 9 nucleotides agree with TRBD2. The CDR3 DNA sequence: TGTGCCAGCAGTTTATGGGTAGCGGGAGCGGACGAGCAGTACTTC. It is translated as CASSLWVAGADEQYF.